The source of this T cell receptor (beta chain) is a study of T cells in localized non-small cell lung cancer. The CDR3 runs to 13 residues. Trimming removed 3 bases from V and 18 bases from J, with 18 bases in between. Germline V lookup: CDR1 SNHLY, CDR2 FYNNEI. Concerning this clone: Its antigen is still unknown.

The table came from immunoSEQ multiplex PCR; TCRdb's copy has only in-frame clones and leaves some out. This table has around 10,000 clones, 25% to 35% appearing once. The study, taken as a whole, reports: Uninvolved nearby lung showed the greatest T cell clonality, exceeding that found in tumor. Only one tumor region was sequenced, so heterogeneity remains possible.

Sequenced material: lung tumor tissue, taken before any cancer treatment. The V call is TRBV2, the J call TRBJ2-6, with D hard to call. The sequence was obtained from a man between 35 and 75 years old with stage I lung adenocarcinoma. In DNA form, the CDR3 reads TGTGCCAGCAGTGATTATAAAGGGTTAAGTTGGACTTTC. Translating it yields CASSDYKGLSWTF. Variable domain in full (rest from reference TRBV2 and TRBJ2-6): EPEVTQTPSHQVTQMGQEVILRCVPISNHLYFYWYRQILGQKVEFLVSFYNNEISEKSEIFDDQFSVERPDGSNFTLKIRSTKLEDSAMYFCASSDYKGLSWTFGAGSRLTVL.